This TCR beta chain was retrieved from a study of OX40 agonist ivuxolimab in advanced cancers. In the study overall: Hepatocellular carcinoma, melanoma, renal cell or head and neck cancer occurred in dose-escalation patients.

The assay was immunoSEQ multiplex PCR, and TCRdb's table has in-frame clones only and misses some. This table holds approximately 28,000 clones, around 87% found once. General study findings and limits: There were, on average, more expanded clones in CD8+ T cells than in CD4+. Antigens targeted by the expanded peripheral T cells were not determined. The study observed clonal expansion of CD4+ and CD8+ blood T cells by week 6 at 0.1 to 3.0 mg/kg.

As regards this clone: Antigen: not known.

Looked up from germline, CDR1 is MDHEN and CDR2 is SYDVKM. The CDR3 has 21 amino acids. Trimming removed 5 bases from V and 0 bases from J, with 31 bases in between. This material consisted of CD4+ or CD8+ T cells sorted from blood, taken in a trial of the OX40 agonist ivuxolimab. This sequence originates from an adult with an advanced solid tumor such as melanoma, head and neck, liver or kidney cancer. The chain combines TRBV28 with TRBJ2-5; D gene uncertain. The CDR3 loop is CASSPNSLADLQLTYQETQYF. CDR3 sequence (DNA): TGTGCCAGCAGTCCGAACTCTCTGGCGGACCTCCAGTTAACGTACCAAGAGACCCAGTACTTC.